A selection of T cell receptor beta chains follows, all from one sample in a study of blood T cell repertoires in COVID-19. The data were produced by immunoSEQ multiplex PCR, yet TCRdb's version contains in-frame clones alone and is incomplete. The sample holds roughly 230,000 clones, about 85% seen once. Sequenced sample: PBMCs or T cells enriched from blood (not recorded which). The receptor set was obtained from a woman between 45 and 65 years old who had been exposed to COVID-19. Both conserved end residues are part of each CDR3. A D gene is named only where the DNA matches it firmly. The size field is filled for only some rows; it gives once, few, many or a size class.

abundance,v_gene,j_gene,d_gene,CDR3nt,CDR3aa
.,TRBV18,TRBJ2-3,TRBD1,TGTGCCAGCTCACTCGGGACAGGCCCGCCAGATACGCAGTATTTT,CASSLGTGPPDTQYF
.,TRBV30,TRBJ2-7,TRBD2,TGTGCCTGGACCCCCGGACTAGCAAGACGGTCCTACGAGCAGTACTTC,CAWTPGLARRSYEQYF
.,TRBV5-1,TRBJ1-1,TRBD1,TGCGCCAGCAGCTCGACAGGGGGAAACACTGAAGCTTTCTTT,CASSSTGGNTEAFF
.,TRBV3-1/TRBV3-2,TRBJ1-3,.,TGTGCCAGCAGCCCTGCGGCATGGGGAAACACCATATATTTT,CASSPAAWGNTIYF
.,TRBV5-1,TRBJ1-3,TRBD1,TGCGCCAGCAGCCCTACTCCCACAGGGGTAGTTGGAAACACCATATATTTT,CASSPTPTGVVGNTIYF
.,TRBV10-3,TRBJ2-1,TRBD2,TGTGCCATCAGTGCAGTGGGTCTAGCGGTCGATGAGCAGTTCTTC,CAISAVGLAVDEQFF
.,TRBV5-1,TRBJ2-7,TRBD2,TGCGCCAGCAGCTTGGAGGTTTCCAGCGGGGGGCCCACGCTATTC,CASSLEVSSGGPTLF
.,TRBV9,TRBJ1-2,.,TGTGCCAGCAGCGTAGCCCTAGCTAACTATGGCTACACCTTC,CASSVALANYGYTF
.,TRBV19,TRBJ1-2,TRBD1,TGTGCCAGTAGTCCTCACCAGGGGGCGCGGGACTATGGCTACACCTTC,CASSPHQGARDYGYTF
.,TRBV7-2,TRBJ1-2,.,TGTGCCAGCAGCTTTCAGGGGTCTGGTGGCTACACCTTC,CASSFQGSGGYTF
.,TRBV2,TRBJ2-7,TRBD2,TGTGCCAGTACCCTAGCGGGAGACTACGAGCAGTACTTC,CASTLAGDYEQYF
once,TRBV9,TRBJ2-3,.,TGTGCCAGCAGCGCCGGGGTGAACACAGATACGCAGTATTTT,CASSAGVNTDTQYF
.,TRBV19,TRBJ2-5,TRBD2,TGTGCCAGTAGTATAGCCCTAGCGGGGGTGCAACAAGAGACCCAGTACTTC,CASSIALAGVQQETQYF
.,TRBV28,TRBJ1-2,.,TGTGCCAGCAGTTTATACGGCCCTGGGGCAGGGAACGGCTACACCTTC,CASSLYGPGAGNGYTF
.,TRBV30,TRBJ1-2,.,TGTGCCTGGAGTGTGGGAGTGAACTCTAACTATGGCTACACCTTC,CAWSVGVNSNYGYTF
.,TRBV7-2,TRBJ1-1,TRBD1,TGTGCCAGCAGCGACAGGGAGAACACTGAAGCTTTCTTT,CASSDRENTEAFF
.,TRBV6-2/TRBV6-3,TRBJ2-7,.,TGTGCCAGCAGTCGGGACTGGGACTACGAGCAGTACTTC,CASSRDWDYEQYF
.,TRBV10-3,TRBJ1-3,.,TGTGCCATCAGTGTGAGGGCTACGGGAAACACCATATATTTT,CAISVRATGNTIYF
.,TRBV5-4,TRBJ2-1,.,TGTGCCAGCAGCTTGCTAGCGCCACACTACAATGAGCAGTTCTTC,CASSLLAPHYNEQFF
.,TRBV18,TRBJ2-7,TRBD1,TGTGCCAGCTCTCCAGACAGGGGGCGGAACGAGCAGTACTTC,CASSPDRGRNEQYF
.,TRBV12-3/TRBV12-4,TRBJ1-3,.,TGTGCCAGCACGGAGGGTAGCGGAAACACCATATATTTT,CASTEGSGNTIYF
.,TRBV7-8,TRBJ1-6,TRBD1,TGTGCCAGCAGCTTAGGAAGACAGGGAAGGGGCTCACCCCTCCACTTT,CASSLGRQGRGSPLHF
.,TRBV9,TRBJ2-2,TRBD2,TGTGCCAGCAGCGTAGTCTCTGGGAGCGGGGGCCCCGGGGAGCTGTTTTTT,CASSVVSGSGGPGELFF
.,TRBV5-6,TRBJ2-6,TRBD1,TGTGCCAGCAGCTTGATGAGACAGGGGGCTGGGGCCAACGTCCTGACTTTC,CASSLMRQGAGANVLTF
.,TRBV20-1,TRBJ1-2,.,TGCAGTGCTAGTGACGCTAACTATGGCTACACCTTC,CSASDANYGYTF
once,TRBV4-3,TRBJ2-3,.,TGCGCCAGCAGCCAAGATGCGGGGTGGACAGATACGCAGTATTTT,CASSQDAGWTDTQYF
.,TRBV19,TRBJ2-1,TRBD1,TGTGCCAGTAGTTCCCTCGGGCCGGGACAGGGAACCTACAATGAGCAGTTCTTC,CASSSLGPGQGTYNEQFF
.,TRBV28,TRBJ1-2,TRBD1,TGTGCCAGCAGTCCCAGGGGGGTGAGGTATGGCTACACCTTC,CASSPRGVRYGYTF
once,TRBV5-4,TRBJ2-1,.,TGTGCCAGCACCCATGACAGCTACAATGAGCAGTTCTTC,CASTHDSYNEQFF
.,TRBV9,TRBJ1-5,.,TGTGCCAGCAGCGTAGGCACTAATCAGCCCCAGCATTTT,CASSVGTNQPQHF
.,TRBV28,TRBJ1-6,TRBD1,TGTGCCGCGCAAACAGGGGAGGCCTATAATTCACCCCTCCACTTT,CAAQTGEAYNSPLHF
.,TRBV25-1,TRBJ1-2,.,TGTGCCAGCAGTGTTACAAAGGAGGATGGCTACACCTTC,CASSVTKEDGYTF
.,TRBV15,TRBJ1-5,.,TGTGCCACCAGCAGAGATATCAGGGGCGAGAGGCAGCCCCAGCATTTT,CATSRDIRGERQPQHF
.,TRBV9,TRBJ1-5,.,TGTGCCAGCAGCGGGGGAGGACGCAATCAGCCCCAGCATTTT,CASSGGGRNQPQHF
once,TRBV7-2,TRBJ2-1,.,TGTGCCAGCAGCTTCGGCGGGCGAGATGAGCAGTTCTTC,CASSFGGRDEQFF
.,TRBV11-2,TRBJ2-1,.,TGTGCCAGCACCTTGCAAGGGGATGAGCAGTTCTTC,CASTLQGDEQFF
.,TRBV29-1,TRBJ2-2,TRBD2,TGCAGCGTATACCTCGGGGGGGACACCGGGGAGCTGTTTTTT,CSVYLGGDTGELFF
.,TRBV19,TRBJ1-5,TRBD1,TGTGCCAGTAGTTACCCAACAGGGGGCGGTCAGCCCCAGCATTTT,CASSYPTGGGQPQHF
.,TRBV5-8,TRBJ2-3,TRBD2,TGTGCCAGCAGCTTGGAGCGGGGAGATACGCAGTATTTT,CASSLERGDTQYF
once,TRBV18,TRBJ1-2,.,TGTGCCAGCTCACCAAAGGGGAATGGCTACACCTTC,CASSPKGNGYTF
.,TRBV12-3/TRBV12-4,TRBJ2-1,TRBD1,TGTGCCAGCGGGACAGGGGACAATGAGCAGTTCTTC,CASGTGDNEQFF
once,TRBV11-2,TRBJ1-1,.,TGTGCCAGCAGCCCTAGGGGTGAAGGTATTCCTGAAGCTTTCTTT,CASSPRGEGIPEAFF
few,TRBV19,TRBJ1-5,.,TGTGCCAGTAATGGACAGATCAATCAGCCCCAGCATTTT,CASNGQINQPQHF
.,TRBV10-2,TRBJ2-6,.,TGCGCCAGTAGAAACCTAGGACAGTCTGGGGCCAACGTCCTGACTTTC,CASRNLGQSGANVLTF
few,TRBV12-3/TRBV12-4,TRBJ1-1,TRBD1,TGTGCCAGCAGCCCCCAGGGACAGGGTAAAGCTTTCTTT,CASSPQGQGKAFF
.,TRBV30,TRBJ2-1,.,TGTGCCTGGGGCAATTATGAGCAGTTCTTC,CAWGNYEQFF
.,TRBV10-1,TRBJ1-1,TRBD1,TGCGCCAGCAGTGCTTCCAGGGGGCAAACTGAAGCTTTCTTT,CASSASRGQTEAFF
.,TRBV5-1,TRBJ2-5,TRBD1,TGCGCCAGTGGGACAGGGGACGTGAGTACCCAGTACTTC,CASGTGDVSTQYF
.,TRBV28,TRBJ2-7,.,TGTGCCAGCACTTCGGGGGACAGCTACGAGCAGTACTTC,CASTSGDSYEQYF
.,TRBV4-3,TRBJ1-5,.,TGCGCCAGCAGCCAAGATCGAGGTGGAGATCAGCCCCAGCATTTT,CASSQDRGGDQPQHF
.,TRBV5-8,TRBJ1-2,TRBD1,TGTGCCAGCAGATACTATAGGACAGGGGTCCAGGCTAACTATGGCTACACCTTC,CASRYYRTGVQANYGYTF
.,TRBV2,TRBJ1-1,TRBD1,TGTGCCAGCAGTGAAGTCGGACAGGGGCTGAACACTGAAGCTTTCTTT,CASSEVGQGLNTEAFF
.,TRBV12-3/TRBV12-4,TRBJ1-2,TRBD1,TGTGCCAGCAGTTTCGACAGGGGCTATGGCTACACCTTC,CASSFDRGYGYTF